This T cell receptor beta chain was found in a study of response to subunit inactivated influenza vaccine. A remark on this clonotype: Antigen: not known.

Germline V gene sequence: CDR1 MNHEY, CDR2 SVGAGI. The CDR3 is made up of 15 amino acids. With V trimmed by 0 bases and J by 5 bases, 3 bases remained unmatched. Via MiXCR, TCRdb re-called the RT-PCR reads, giving one row per CDR3 protein. The table shows about 500,000 distinct CDR3 sequences, with approximately 15% occurring only once. Study-wide results and caveats: Authors proposed each seasonal influenza vaccination draws in few new T cells.

The material sequenced was CD4+ T cells sorted from PBMCs, taken roughly 24 months after vaccination. The TCR originated in a man between 50 and 69 years old who received an inactivated influenza vaccine. The J gene is TRBJ2-1, the V gene TRBV6-5; 8 bases map to TRBD2. The CDR3 region is CASSYSGGGNNEQFF. The CDR3 DNA sequence: TGTGCCAGCAGTTACTCTGGCGGGGGGAACAATGAGCAGTTCTTC.